This T cell receptor beta chain came from a study of cytomegalovirus exposure and HLA in healthy donors. V lost 6 bases to trimming and J lost 0 bases, with 7 bases between them. Germline loops: CDR1 SGHTA, CDR2 FQGNSA. The CDR3 contains 13 residues. Notes on this clone: The antigen is not known.

The PCR used 60 Vbeta and 13 Jbeta primers. In the original analysis: Approximately 11 million of 75 million to 85 million unique TCR beta chains were shared, per a later count. The method was immunoSEQ multiplex PCR; TCRdb's version includes in-frame clones alone and lacks a portion of them. Clonal size and the V and J genes are those of that table, whereas D and trimming came from the DNA. The table has around 76,000 clones, over 60% seen once; the top ten hold more than 15%. Whole-study results and caveats: Follow-up analysis seemed to connect common viral pathogens with several of the most significant clusters identified.

The sequence derives from a woman in her forties in good health and CMV-seropositive. The V and J genes are TRBV7-2 and TRBJ2-3; D is undetermined. The sample consisted of PBMCs. The CDR3 is CASRYPSTDTQYF. The CDR3 coding sequence is TGTGCCAGCAGATATCCGAGCACAGATACGCAGTATTTT.